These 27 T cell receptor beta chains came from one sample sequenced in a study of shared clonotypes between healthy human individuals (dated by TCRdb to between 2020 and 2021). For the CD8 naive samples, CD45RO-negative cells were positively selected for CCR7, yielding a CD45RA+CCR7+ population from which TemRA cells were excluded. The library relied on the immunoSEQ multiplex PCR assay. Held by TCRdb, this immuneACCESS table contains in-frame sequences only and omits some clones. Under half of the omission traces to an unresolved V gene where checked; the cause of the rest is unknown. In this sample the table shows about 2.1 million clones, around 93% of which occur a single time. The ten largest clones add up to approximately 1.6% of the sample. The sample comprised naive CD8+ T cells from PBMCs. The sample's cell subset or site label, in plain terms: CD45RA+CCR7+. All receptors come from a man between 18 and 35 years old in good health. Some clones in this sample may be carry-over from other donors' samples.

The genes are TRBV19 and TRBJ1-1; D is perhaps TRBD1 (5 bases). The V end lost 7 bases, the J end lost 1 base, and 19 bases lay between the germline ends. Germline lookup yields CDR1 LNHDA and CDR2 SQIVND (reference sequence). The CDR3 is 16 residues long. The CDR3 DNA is TGTGCCAGTATCCTAAGCTGGGGCAGGCCGAACACTGAAGCTTTCTTT. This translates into CASILSWGRPNTEAFF.

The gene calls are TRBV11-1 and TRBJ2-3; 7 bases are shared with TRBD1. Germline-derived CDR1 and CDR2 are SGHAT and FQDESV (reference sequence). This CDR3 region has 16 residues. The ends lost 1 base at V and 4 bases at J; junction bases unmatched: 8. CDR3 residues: CASSLEDVRGSDTQYF. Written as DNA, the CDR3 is TGTGCCAGCAGCTTAGAAGATGTCAGGGGGTCAGATACGCAGTATTTT.

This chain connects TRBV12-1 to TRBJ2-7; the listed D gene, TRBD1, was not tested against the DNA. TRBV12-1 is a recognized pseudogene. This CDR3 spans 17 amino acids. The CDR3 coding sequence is TGTGCCAGCAGCCCCGGGACAGGGGGTGACCTACTTTACGAGCAGTACTTC. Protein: CASSPGTGGDLLYEQYF.

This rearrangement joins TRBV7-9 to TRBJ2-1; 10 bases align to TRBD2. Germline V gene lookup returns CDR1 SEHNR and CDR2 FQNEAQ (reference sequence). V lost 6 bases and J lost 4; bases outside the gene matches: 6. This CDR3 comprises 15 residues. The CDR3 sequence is CASRGTSGTYNEQFF. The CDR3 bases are TGTGCCAGCAGGGGAACTAGCGGGACATACAATGAGCAGTTCTTC. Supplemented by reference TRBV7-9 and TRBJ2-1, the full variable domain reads DTGVSQNPRHKITKRGQNVTFRCDPISEHNRLYWYRQTLGQGPEFLTYFQNEAQLEKSRLLSDRFSAERPKGSFSTLEIQRTEQGDSAMYLCASRGTSGTYNEQFFGPGTRLTVL.

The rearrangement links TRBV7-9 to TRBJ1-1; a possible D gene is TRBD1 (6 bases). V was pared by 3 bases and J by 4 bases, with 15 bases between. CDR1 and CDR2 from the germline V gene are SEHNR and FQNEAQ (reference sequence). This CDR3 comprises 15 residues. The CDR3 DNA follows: TGTGCCAGCAGCTTTTACAGGGCGGCGGGCACTGAAGCTTTCTTT. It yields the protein CASSFYRAAGTEAFF.

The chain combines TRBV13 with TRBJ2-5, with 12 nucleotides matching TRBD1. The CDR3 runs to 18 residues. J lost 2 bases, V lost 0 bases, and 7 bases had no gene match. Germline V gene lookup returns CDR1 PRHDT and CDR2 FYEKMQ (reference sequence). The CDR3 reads CASSLGGTGGAWQETQYF. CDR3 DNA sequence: TGTGCCAGCAGCTTAGGCGGGACAGGGGGCGCGTGGCAAGAGACCCAGTACTTC.

The CDR3 nucleotides read TGTGCCAGCAGTTTTGGTCCCTTAGGCGAGCAGTACTTC. Protein sequence: CASSFGPLGEQYF. The chain couples TRBV27 to TRBJ2-7; D is undetermined. V dropped 3 bases and J dropped 6 bases, with 12 bases sitting between them. The CDR3 consists of 13 residues. CDR1 and CDR2 from the germline V gene are MNHEY and SMNVEV (reference sequence).

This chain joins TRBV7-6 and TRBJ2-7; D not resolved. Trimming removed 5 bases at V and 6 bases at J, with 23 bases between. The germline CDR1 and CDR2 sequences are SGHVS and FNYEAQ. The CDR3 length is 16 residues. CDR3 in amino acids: CASSRIPGFQEGEQYF. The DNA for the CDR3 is TGTGCCAGCAGCAGAATACCGGGCTTCCAAGAAGGCGAGCAGTACTTC.

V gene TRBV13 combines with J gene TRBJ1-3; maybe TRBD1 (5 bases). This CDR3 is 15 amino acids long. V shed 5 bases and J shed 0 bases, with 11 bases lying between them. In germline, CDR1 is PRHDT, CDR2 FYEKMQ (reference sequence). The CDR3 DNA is TGTGCCAGCAGCCTCAGTGGGGGCTCTGGAAACACCATATATTTT. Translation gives CASSLSGGSGNTIYF.

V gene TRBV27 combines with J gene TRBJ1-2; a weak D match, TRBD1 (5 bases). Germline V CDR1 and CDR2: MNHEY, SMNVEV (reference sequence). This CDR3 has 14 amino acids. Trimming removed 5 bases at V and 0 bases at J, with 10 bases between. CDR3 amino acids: CASSPGIANYGYTF. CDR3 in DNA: TGTGCCAGCAGTCCAGGGATTGCTAACTATGGCTACACCTTC.

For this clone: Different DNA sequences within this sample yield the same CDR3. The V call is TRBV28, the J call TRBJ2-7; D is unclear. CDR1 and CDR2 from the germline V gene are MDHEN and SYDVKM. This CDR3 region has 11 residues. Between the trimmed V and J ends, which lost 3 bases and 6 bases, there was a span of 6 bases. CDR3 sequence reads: CASSLVREQYF. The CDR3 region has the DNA TGTGCCAGCAGTTTGGTGCGCGAGCAGTACTTC.

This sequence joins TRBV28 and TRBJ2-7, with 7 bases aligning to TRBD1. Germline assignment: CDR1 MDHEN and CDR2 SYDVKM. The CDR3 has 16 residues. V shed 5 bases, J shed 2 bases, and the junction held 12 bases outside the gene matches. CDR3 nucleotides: TGTGCCAGCAGTCCCGGACAGGAGCAATCTCCCTACGAGCAGTACTTC. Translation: CASSPGQEQSPYEQYF.

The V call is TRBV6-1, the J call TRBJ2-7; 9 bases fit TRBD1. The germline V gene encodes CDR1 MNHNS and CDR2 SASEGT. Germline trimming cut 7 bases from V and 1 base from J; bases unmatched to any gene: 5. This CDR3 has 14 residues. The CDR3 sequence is CASMHRGHSYEQYF. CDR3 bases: TGTGCCAGCATGCACAGGGGGCATTCCTACGAGCAGTACTTC.

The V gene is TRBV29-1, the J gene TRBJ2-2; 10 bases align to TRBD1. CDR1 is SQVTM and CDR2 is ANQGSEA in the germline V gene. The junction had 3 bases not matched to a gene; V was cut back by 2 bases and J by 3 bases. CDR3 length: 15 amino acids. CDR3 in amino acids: CSVEMTGGDTGELFF. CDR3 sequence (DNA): TGCAGCGTTGAAATGACAGGGGGCGACACCGGGGAGCTGTTTTTT.

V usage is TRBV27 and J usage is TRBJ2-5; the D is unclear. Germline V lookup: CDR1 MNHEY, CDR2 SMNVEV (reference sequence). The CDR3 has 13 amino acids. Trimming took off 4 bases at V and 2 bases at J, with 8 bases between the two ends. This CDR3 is CASSSHSQETQYF. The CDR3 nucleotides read TGTGCCAGCAGTTCCCACAGTCAAGAGACCCAGTACTTC.

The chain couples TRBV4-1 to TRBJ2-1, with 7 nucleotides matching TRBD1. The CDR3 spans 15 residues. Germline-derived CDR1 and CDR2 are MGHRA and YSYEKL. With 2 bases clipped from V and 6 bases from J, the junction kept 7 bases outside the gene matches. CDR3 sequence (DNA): TGCGCCAGCAGCCAATTGGAGGACAGGCGCAATGAGCAGTTCTTC. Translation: CASSQLEDRRNEQFF.

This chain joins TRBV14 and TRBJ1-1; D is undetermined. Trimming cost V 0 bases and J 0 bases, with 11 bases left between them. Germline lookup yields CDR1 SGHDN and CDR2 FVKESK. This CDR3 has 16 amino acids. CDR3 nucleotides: TGTGCCAGCAGCCAAGATCCCGAACCCATGAACACTGAAGCTTTCTTT. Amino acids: CASSQDPEPMNTEAFF.

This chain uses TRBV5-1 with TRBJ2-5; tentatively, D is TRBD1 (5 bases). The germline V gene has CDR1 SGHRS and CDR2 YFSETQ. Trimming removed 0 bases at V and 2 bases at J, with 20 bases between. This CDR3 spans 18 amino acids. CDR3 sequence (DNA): TGCGCCAGCAGCTTGGGGGATATCATTGGCAGGGTTCAAGAGACCCAGTACTTC. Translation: CASSLGDIIGRVQETQYF.

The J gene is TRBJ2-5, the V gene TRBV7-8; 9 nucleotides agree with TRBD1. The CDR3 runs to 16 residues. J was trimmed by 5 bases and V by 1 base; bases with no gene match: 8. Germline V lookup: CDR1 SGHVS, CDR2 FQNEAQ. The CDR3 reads CASSLGRTGAWETQYF. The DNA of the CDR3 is TGTGCCAGCAGCTTAGGCAGGACAGGGGCCTGGGAGACCCAGTACTTC. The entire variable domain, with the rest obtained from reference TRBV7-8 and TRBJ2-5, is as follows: GAGVSQSPRYKVAKRGQDVALRCDPISGHVSLFWYQQALGQGPEFLTYFQNEAQLDKSGLPSDRFFAERPEGSVSTLKIQRTQQEDSAVYLCASSLGRTGAWETQYFGPGTRLLVL.

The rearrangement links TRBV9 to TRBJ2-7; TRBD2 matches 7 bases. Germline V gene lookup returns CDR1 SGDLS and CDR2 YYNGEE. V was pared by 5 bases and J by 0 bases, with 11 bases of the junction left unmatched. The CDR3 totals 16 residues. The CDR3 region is CASSARPSGGSYEQYF. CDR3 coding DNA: TGTGCCAGCAGTGCGAGACCCTCGGGAGGCTCCTACGAGCAGTACTTC.

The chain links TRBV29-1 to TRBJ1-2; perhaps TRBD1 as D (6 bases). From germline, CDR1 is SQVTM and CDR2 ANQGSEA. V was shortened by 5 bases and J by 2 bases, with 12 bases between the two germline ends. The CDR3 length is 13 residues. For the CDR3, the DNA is TGCAGCGTTATAGACAGGCCCAACTATGGCTACACCTTC. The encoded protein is CSVIDRPNYGYTF.

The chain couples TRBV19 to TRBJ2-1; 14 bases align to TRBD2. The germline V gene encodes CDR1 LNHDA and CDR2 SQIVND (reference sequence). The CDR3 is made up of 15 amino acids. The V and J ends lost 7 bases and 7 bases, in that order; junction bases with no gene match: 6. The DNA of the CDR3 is TGTGCCAGTACCCCCGGGACTAGCGGGAGAAATGAGCAGTTCTTC. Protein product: CASTPGTSGRNEQFF.

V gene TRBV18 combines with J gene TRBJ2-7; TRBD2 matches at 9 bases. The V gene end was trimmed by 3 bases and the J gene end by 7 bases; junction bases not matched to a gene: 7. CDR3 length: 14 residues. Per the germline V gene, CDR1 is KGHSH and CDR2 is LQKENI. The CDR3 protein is CASSPGGRVEEQYF. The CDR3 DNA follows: TGTGCCAGCTCACCGGGCGGGAGGGTGGAGGAGCAGTACTTC.

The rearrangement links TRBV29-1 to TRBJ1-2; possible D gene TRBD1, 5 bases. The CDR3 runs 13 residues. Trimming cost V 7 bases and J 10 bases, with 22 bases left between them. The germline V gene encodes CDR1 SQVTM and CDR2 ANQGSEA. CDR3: CSAGVGTDRVYTF. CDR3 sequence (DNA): TGCAGCGCGGGAGTTGGGACGGACCGAGTCTACACCTTC. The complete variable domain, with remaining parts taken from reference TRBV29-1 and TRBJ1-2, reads SAVISQKPSRDICQRGTSLTIQCQVDSQVTMMFWYRQQPGQSLTLIATANQGSEATYESGFVIDKFPISRPNLTFSTLTVSNMSPEDSSIYLCSAGVGTDRVYTFGSGTRLTVV.

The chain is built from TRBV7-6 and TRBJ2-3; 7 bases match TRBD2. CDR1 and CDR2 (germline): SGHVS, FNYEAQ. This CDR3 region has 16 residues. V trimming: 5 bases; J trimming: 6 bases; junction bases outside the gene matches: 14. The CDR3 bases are TGTGCCAGCAGCCTATTATGGGCGGGAGAGAGGGATACGCAGTATTTT. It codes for CASSLLWAGERDTQYF.

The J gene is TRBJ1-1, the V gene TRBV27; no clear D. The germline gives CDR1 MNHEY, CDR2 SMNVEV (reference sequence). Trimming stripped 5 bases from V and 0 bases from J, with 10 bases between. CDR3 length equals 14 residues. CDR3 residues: CASSTVPMNTEAFF. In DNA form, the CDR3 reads TGTGCCAGCAGTACAGTACCTATGAACACTGAAGCTTTCTTT.

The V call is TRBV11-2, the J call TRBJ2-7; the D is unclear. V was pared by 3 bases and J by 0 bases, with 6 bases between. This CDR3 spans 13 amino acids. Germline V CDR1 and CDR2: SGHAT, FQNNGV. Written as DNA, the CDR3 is TGTGCCAGCAGCTTTGGCTACTCCTACGAGCAGTACTTC. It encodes CASSFGYSYEQYF.